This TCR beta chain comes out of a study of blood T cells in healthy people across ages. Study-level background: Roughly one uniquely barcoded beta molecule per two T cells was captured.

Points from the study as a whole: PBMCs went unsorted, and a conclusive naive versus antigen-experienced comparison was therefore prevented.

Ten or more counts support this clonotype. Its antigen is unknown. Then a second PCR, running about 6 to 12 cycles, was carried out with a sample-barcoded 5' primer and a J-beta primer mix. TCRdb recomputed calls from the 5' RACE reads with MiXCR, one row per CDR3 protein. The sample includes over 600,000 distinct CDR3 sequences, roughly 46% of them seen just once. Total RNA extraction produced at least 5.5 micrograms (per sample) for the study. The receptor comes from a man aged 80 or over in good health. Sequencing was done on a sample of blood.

In DNA form, the CDR3 reads TGTGCCAGCAGTTTGGGGCCTCCGGGACACCTCACAGATACGCAGTATTTT. Protein sequence: CASSLGPPGHLTDTQYF. The rearrangement uses TRBV12-3 or TRBV12-4 and TRBJ2-3; TRBD1 might be the D (6 bases). This CDR3 region has 17 residues. V gave up 3 bases and J gave up 2 bases, with 18 bases separating them.